Below are 4 T cell receptor beta chains sequenced from a single sample in a study of T cells in localized non-small cell lung cancer (dated by TCRdb to 2018 to 2020). The library relied on the immunoSEQ multiplex PCR assay. TCRdb carries this immuneACCESS record with in-frame sequences only. Its versions omit some clonotypes, under half of them owing to an unresolved V gene in the studies checked, with the rest unexplained. The sample table holds about 1,400 clones, of which 22% were seen once. Around 9.2% of the sample is in the top ten clones. Sequences were derived from lung tumor tissue, sampled before any cancer treatment. The receptors come from a male donor at least 60 years old with stage III squamous cell lung carcinoma.

By frequency in the sample, this clone is large. The chain is built from TRBV11-3 and TRBJ1-1; 7 nucleotides agree with TRBD1. This CDR3 has 16 residues. The germline V gene has CDR1 SGHNT and CDR2 YENEEA. V lost 5 bases and J lost 1; bases outside the gene matches: 10. Here the CDR3 DNA reads TGTGCCAGCAGCCAGGAGGTGTACAGGGGGAACACTGAAGCTTTCTTT. As protein: CASSQEVYRGNTEAFF.

This clone occurred a few times. The chain has TRBV6-8 and TRBJ1-5; 7 bases fit TRBD1. The junction had 9 bases not matched to a gene; V was cut back by 10 bases and J by 3 bases. CDR1 MNHGY and CDR2 SAAAGT come from the germline V gene. The CDR3 sequence is 14 residues long. The CDR3 DNA reads TGTGCCATCGGGGACAGTTTAGACAATCAGCCCCAGCATTTT. Encoded protein: CAIGDSLDNQPQHF.

This clone counts as large. The genes are TRBV11-3 and TRBJ2-5; TRBD2 matches 8 bases. V trimming: 3 bases; J trimming: 5 bases; junction bases outside the gene matches: 5. Germline V gene sequence: CDR1 SGHNT, CDR2 YENEEA. CDR3 size: 14 residues. The CDR3 sequence is CASSLAGGGETQYF. CDR3 bases: TGTGCCAGCAGCTTGGCAGGCGGGGGGGAGACCCAGTACTTC.

This clone was detected a few times. The chain employs TRBV10-3 and TRBJ2-3; possible D gene TRBD2, 6 bases. V gave up 6 bases and J gave up 1 base, with 14 bases separating them. CDR1 is ENHRY, CDR2 SYGVKD, per germline. CDR3 size: 15 residues. The CDR3 coding sequence is TGTGCCATCAGGGGGGACTTATTTGGCACAGATACGCAGTATTTT. The encoded protein is CAIRGDLFGTDTQYF.